The 25 T cell receptor beta chains below come from one sample, sequenced in a study of cytomegalovirus exposure and HLA in healthy donors. PCR was performed using 60 Vbeta and 13 Jbeta primers. Sequencing used immunoSEQ multiplex PCR; TCRdb keeps in-frame clones, though not all of them. This sample's table has 130,000 to 150,000 clones. Sequenced input: PBMCs. The receptors originated from a male donor in good health and CMV-seronegative.

This chain links TRBV7-9 with TRBJ1-2, with D tentatively TRBD1 (6 bases). Looked up from germline, CDR1 is SEHNR and CDR2 is FQNEAQ (reference sequence). The CDR3 runs to 14 residues. Trimming took 7 bases from V and 3 from J, leaving 15 bases between them. The CDR3: CASNQVSGDYGYTF. The DNA of the CDR3 is TGTGCCAGCAACCAAGTTTCAGGGGACTATGGCTACACCTTC.

The CDR3 loop reads CASSYSGTATYEQYF. As DNA, the CDR3 is TGTGCCAGCAGTTACTCGGGGACAGCTACCTACGAGCAGTACTTC. The chain uses TRBV6-5 and TRBJ2-7; TRBD1 matches 7 bases. CDR3 size: 15 residues. CDR1 MNHEY and CDR2 SVGAGI come from the germline V gene. The V segment lost 0 bases and the J segment 2 bases; nucleotides outside the gene matches: 4.

A word on this clone: In the same sample, other DNA sequences code for this CDR3. The chain joins TRBV15 to TRBJ1-5; 10 nucleotides match TRBD1. CDR1 and CDR2 (germline): LNHNV, YYDKDF (reference sequence). The CDR3 totals 14 residues. After removal of 0 bases from V and 12 bases from J, the junction contained 5 bases not matched to a gene. This CDR3 is CATSRETGGLLQHF. CDR3 in DNA: TGTGCCACCAGCAGAGAGACAGGGGGCCTTCTCCAGCATTTT.

This chain joins TRBV9 and TRBJ1-4; 9 bases map to TRBD1. The trim removed 4 bases at V and 7 bases at J, leaving 11 bases unmatched. CDR3 length: 16 amino acids. CDR1 is SGDLS, CDR2 YYNGEE, per germline. The CDR3 coding sequence is TGTGCCAGCAGCCCACAGGGGGCGCGTATCAGTGAAAAACTGTTTTTT. It is translated as CASSPQGARISEKLFF.

V and J are TRBV6-1 and TRBJ2-7, with 7 bases fitting TRBD2. The ends lost 4 bases at V and 0 bases at J; junction bases unmatched: 9. The CDR3 loop spans 16 amino acids. Germline V lookup: CDR1 MNHNS, CDR2 SASEGT. CDR3 loop: CASSGMGGGSSYEQYF. The CDR3, as DNA: TGTGCCAGCAGTGGCATGGGGGGGGGAAGCTCCTACGAGCAGTACTTC.

This sequence joins TRBV9 and TRBJ2-3, with a tentative D call TRBD1 (6 bases). V was clipped by 1 base and J by 4 bases, with 7 bases between them. Germline loops: CDR1 SGDLS, CDR2 YYNGEE. The CDR3 sequence is 13 residues long. The CDR3 DNA is TGTGCCAGCAGCGTAAACAGGGCAGATACGCAGTATTTT. This sequence encodes CASSVNRADTQYF.

The chain employs TRBV5-4 and TRBJ2-7, with unresolved D. Germline assignment: CDR1 SGHNT and CDR2 YYREEE (reference sequence). The V end lost 4 bases, the J end lost 3 bases, and 11 bases lay between the germline ends. This CDR3 spans 13 amino acids. The CDR3 DNA is TGTGCCAGCAGCAGAGGAGACGGCTACGAGCAGTACTTC. As protein: CASSRGDGYEQYF.

The V call is TRBV5-6, the J call TRBJ2-2; 10 bases fit TRBD1. V trimming: 4 bases; J trimming: 6 bases; junction bases outside the gene matches: 3. This CDR3 has 14 amino acids. The germline V gene encodes CDR1 SGHDT and CDR2 YYEEEE. CDR3 sequence: CASSRDRGAGELFF. Here the CDR3 DNA reads TGTGCCAGCAGCCGGGACAGGGGTGCCGGGGAGCTGTTTTTT.

CDR3 protein: CAIRPGSGQLNSPLHF. DNA of the CDR3: TGTGCCATCCGTCCCGGCTCGGGACAGCTTAATTCACCCCTCCACTTT. The chain joins TRBV10-3 to TRBJ1-6; 7 nucleotides line up with TRBD1. The J segment lost 6 bases and the V segment lost 8 bases, leaving 13 bases of the junction unmatched. Germline values: CDR1 ENHRY, CDR2 SYGVKD. The CDR3 is 16 amino acids.

V is TRBV30 and J is TRBJ2-1; D gene uncertain. V was clipped by 3 bases and J by 6 bases, with 9 bases between them. Looked up from germline, CDR1 is GTSNPN and CDR2 is SVGIG (reference sequence). The CDR3 is 12 amino acids. The CDR3 protein is CAWSRVANEQFF. Here the CDR3 DNA reads TGTGCCTGGAGCCGGGTGGCCAATGAGCAGTTCTTC.

This chain connects TRBV6-6 to TRBJ1-5, with 9 positions matching TRBD1. The J segment lost 3 bases and the V segment lost 7 bases, leaving 7 bases of the junction unmatched. The length of the CDR3 is 15 residues. The germline CDR1 and CDR2 sequences are MNHNY and SVGAGI (reference sequence). The CDR3 sequence: CASTGGQGNNQPQHF. The CDR3, as DNA: TGTGCCAGCACCGGGGGACAGGGAAACAATCAGCCCCAGCATTTT.

This rearrangement joins TRBV30 to TRBJ2-2; D gene uncertain. Trimming removed 7 bases from V and 7 bases from J, with 13 bases in between. The germline gives CDR1 GTSNPN, CDR2 SVGIG (reference sequence). The CDR3 extends over 12 amino acids. This CDR3 is CASICPGGELFF. The CDR3 bases are TGTGCCTCCATATGCCCGGGCGGGGAGCTGTTTTTT.

The chain employs TRBV11-2 and TRBJ1-5, with D hard to call. V was clipped by 5 bases and J by 1 base, with 12 bases between them. The CDR3 length is 15 residues. Germline V gene lookup returns CDR1 SGHAT and CDR2 FQNNGV. Written as DNA, the CDR3 is TGTGCCAGCAGCATGGGAGCCAGCAGCAATCAGCCCCAGCATTTT. Protein product: CASSMGASSNQPQHF.

V is TRBV14 and J is TRBJ2-1; D is possibly TRBD2 (5 bases). The CDR3 consists of 12 residues. Germline values: CDR1 SGHDN, CDR2 FVKESK. The V end lost 6 bases, the J end lost 10 bases, and 13 bases lay between the germline ends. CDR3 sequence reads: CASRRGGGEQFF. DNA for the CDR3: TGTGCCAGCAGACGAGGAGGAGGCGAGCAGTTCTTC.

The chain joins TRBV4-3 to TRBJ2-3, with 11 bases lining up with TRBD2. The V gene's germline CDR1 is LGHNA and CDR2 YSLEER. The CDR3 consists of 18 residues. J was trimmed by 4 bases and V by 0 bases; bases with no gene match: 9. CDR3 in amino acids: CASSQDPTSGARADTQYF. The CDR3 bases are TGCGCCAGCAGCCAAGATCCGACTAGCGGGGCGAGGGCAGATACGCAGTATTTT.

The J gene is TRBJ1-5, the V gene TRBV9, with 7 bases matching TRBD1. Germline CDR1 and CDR2: SGDLS and YYNGEE. V dropped 0 bases and J dropped 3; count of bases not matched to a gene: 3. CDR3 size: 15 residues. The CDR3 loop is CASSVAGTDNQPQHF. The CDR3 DNA follows: TGTGCCAGCAGCGTAGCCGGGACAGACAATCAGCCCCAGCATTTT.

This chain joins TRBV5-1 and TRBJ2-2; 11 nucleotides match TRBD2. The ends lost 7 bases at V and 7 bases at J; junction bases unmatched: 9. Germline loops: CDR1 SGHRS, CDR2 YFSETQ. This CDR3 contains 15 residues. Written as DNA, the CDR3 is TGCGCCAGCCGACTAGCGGGGTGGAGAGGCGGGGAGCTGTTTTTT. This encodes CASRLAGWRGGELFF.

This chain uses TRBV15 with TRBJ2-1; D is possibly TRBD1 (5 bases). This CDR3 is 16 amino acids long. With 3 bases removed from V and 3 bases from J, the gap between germline ends came to 15 bases. Germline V lookup: CDR1 LNHNV, CDR2 YYDKDF (reference sequence). The CDR3 DNA reads as TGTGCCACCAGCAGTTTCCAGGGTAACTACTACAATGAGCAGTTCTTC. Translation gives CATSSFQGNYYNEQFF. Full variable domain (rest looked up from reference TRBV15 and TRBJ2-1): DAMVIQNPRYQVTQFGKPVTLSCSQTLNHNVMYWYQQKSSQAPKLLFHYYDKDFNNEADTPDNFQSRRPNTSFCFLDIRSPGLGDTAMYLCATSSFQGNYYNEQFFGPGTRLTVL.

The rearrangement links TRBV7-9 to TRBJ1-1; D not resolved. The CDR3 is 12 amino acids. Germline V lookup: CDR1 SEHNR, CDR2 FQNEAQ (reference sequence). V shed 5 bases and J shed 4 bases, with 8 bases lying between them. CDR3 amino acids: CASSLWATEAFF. Written as DNA, the CDR3 is TGTGCCAGCAGCCTGTGGGCCACTGAAGCTTTCTTT.

The chain joins TRBV29-1 to TRBJ2-1, with 7 bases identical to TRBD1. V trimming: 5 bases; J trimming: 4 bases; junction bases outside the gene matches: 8. In germline, CDR1 is SQVTM, CDR2 ANQGSEA. This CDR3 has 14 residues. The CDR3 loop reads CSVPHRGVYNEQFF. In nucleotides, the CDR3 is TGCAGCGTTCCTCACAGGGGTGTATACAATGAGCAGTTCTTC.

This chain links TRBV29-1 with TRBJ2-7; perhaps TRBD1 as D (6 bases). Germline CDR1 is SQVTM and CDR2 is ANQGSEA. With 7 bases removed from V and 2 bases from J, the gap between germline ends came to 12 bases. CDR3 size: 12 residues. DNA for the CDR3: TGCAGCGCGTCACAGGGCCCCTACGAGCAGTACTTC. Translating it yields CSASQGPYEQYF.

The chain joins TRBV14 to TRBJ2-1, with D possibly being TRBD2 (6 bases). The CDR3 totals 17 residues. Germline assignment: CDR1 SGHDN and CDR2 FVKESK. Between the trimmed V and J ends, which lost 1 base and 0 bases, there was a span of 13 bases. The CDR3 region is CASSQGLLANSYNEQFF. In DNA form, the CDR3 reads TGTGCCAGCAGCCAAGGGCTTCTAGCGAACTCCTACAATGAGCAGTTCTTC. The whole variable domain, remainder taken from reference TRBV14 and TRBJ2-1, is EAGVTQFPSHSVIEKGQTVTLRCDPISGHDNLYWYRRVMGKEIKFLLHFVKESKQDESGMPNNRFLAERTGGTYSTLKVQPAELEDSGVYFCASSQGLLANSYNEQFFGPGTRLTVL.

The chain joins TRBV19 to TRBJ2-2, with 10 nucleotides matching TRBD2. The V gene's germline CDR1 is LNHDA and CDR2 SQIVND (reference sequence). The CDR3 runs to 19 residues. With 4 bases clipped from V and 1 base from J, the junction kept 12 bases outside the gene matches. The CDR3 here is CASSTQVIAGGQNTGELFF. CDR3 nucleotide sequence: TGTGCCAGTAGTACCCAGGTGATAGCGGGGGGACAGAACACCGGGGAGCTGTTTTTT.

The chain links TRBV6-6 to TRBJ2-5; TRBD2 matches 9 bases. The CDR3 covers 14 residues. The junction had 9 bases not matched to a gene; V was cut back by 2 bases and J by 11 bases. CDR1 MNHNY and CDR2 SVGAGI come from the germline V gene (reference sequence). The CDR3 loop reads CASSYGGGGAFQYF. For the CDR3, the DNA is TGTGCCAGCAGTTACGGTGGCGGGGGGGCCTTTCAGTACTTC.

J is TRBJ2-5 and V is TRBV11-2, with TRBD2 identical over 8 bases. This CDR3 is 15 amino acids long. Losses at the gene ends were 0 bases for V and 5 bases for J; bases not matched to a gene: 5. Germline CDR1 reads SGHAT; CDR2 reads FQNNGV. The CDR3 spells CASSLDSGGAETQYF. The CDR3 DNA reads as TGTGCCAGCAGCTTAGATTCGGGAGGGGCGGAGACCCAGTACTTC.